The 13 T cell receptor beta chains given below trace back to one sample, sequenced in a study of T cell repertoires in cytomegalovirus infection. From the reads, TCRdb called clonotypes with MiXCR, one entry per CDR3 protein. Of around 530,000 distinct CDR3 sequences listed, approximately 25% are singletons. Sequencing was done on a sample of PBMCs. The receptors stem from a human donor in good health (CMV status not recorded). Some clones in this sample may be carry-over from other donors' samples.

The DNA of the CDR3 is TGCGCCAGCAGCCCCCCCCGGGAAGCTAACTATGGCTACACCTTC. It specifies CASSPPREANYGYTF. This sequence joins TRBV23-1 and TRBJ1-2; D unclear. TRBV23-1 is known as an ORF, though its function is uncertain. V was shortened by 6 bases and J by 0 bases, with 14 bases between the two germline ends. There are 15 residues in the CDR3.

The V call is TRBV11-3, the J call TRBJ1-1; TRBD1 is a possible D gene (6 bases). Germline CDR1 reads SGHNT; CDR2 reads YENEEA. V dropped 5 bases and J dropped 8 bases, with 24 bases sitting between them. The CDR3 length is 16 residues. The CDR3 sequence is CASSPRLSGGAPEAFF. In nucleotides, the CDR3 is TGTGCCAGCAGCCCCCGTTTGTCGGGGGGGGCCCCCGAAGCTTTCTTT.

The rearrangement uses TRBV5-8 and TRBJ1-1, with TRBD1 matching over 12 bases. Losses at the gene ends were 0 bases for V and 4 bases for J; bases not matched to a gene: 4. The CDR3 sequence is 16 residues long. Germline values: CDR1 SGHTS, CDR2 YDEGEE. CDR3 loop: CASSLGDRGRGTEAFF. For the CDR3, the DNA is TGTGCCAGCAGCTTGGGGGACAGGGGGCGCGGCACTGAAGCTTTCTTT.

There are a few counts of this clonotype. The CDR3 sequence is CASFGLSTDTQYF. The DNA of the CDR3 is TGTGCCAGCTTTGGACTCAGCACAGATACGCAGTATTTT. This chain connects TRBV28 to TRBJ2-3, with a weak D call TRBD2 (5 bases). The germline V and J ends were trimmed by 8 bases and 0 bases, with 9 bases remaining between them. This CDR3 has 13 residues. Germline V gene sequence: CDR1 MDHEN, CDR2 SYDVKM.

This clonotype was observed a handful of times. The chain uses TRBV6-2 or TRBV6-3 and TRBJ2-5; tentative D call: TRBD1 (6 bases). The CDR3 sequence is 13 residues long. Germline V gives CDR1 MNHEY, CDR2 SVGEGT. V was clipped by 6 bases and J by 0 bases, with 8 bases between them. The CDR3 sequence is CASRGADQETQYF. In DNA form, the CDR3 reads TGTGCCAGCAGGGGGGCAGACCAAGAGACCCAGTACTTC.

In DNA form, the CDR3 reads TGCGCCAGCAGCCGCATGAATGGGGAAGGCTCCTACGAGCAGTACTTC. Its protein is CASSRMNGEGSYEQYF. This chain connects TRBV4-3 to TRBJ2-7; D gene unclear. There are 16 residues in the CDR3. Germline loops: CDR1 LGHNA, CDR2 YSLEER. With 4 bases removed from V and 0 bases from J, the gap between germline ends came to 16 bases.

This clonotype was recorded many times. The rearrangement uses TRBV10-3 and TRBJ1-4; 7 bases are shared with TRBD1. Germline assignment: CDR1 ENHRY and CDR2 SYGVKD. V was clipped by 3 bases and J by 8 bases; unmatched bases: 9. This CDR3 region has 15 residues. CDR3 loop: CAISDPTQTGEKLFF. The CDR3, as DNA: TGTGCCATCAGTGATCCTACACAGACAGGGGAAAAACTGTTTTTT.

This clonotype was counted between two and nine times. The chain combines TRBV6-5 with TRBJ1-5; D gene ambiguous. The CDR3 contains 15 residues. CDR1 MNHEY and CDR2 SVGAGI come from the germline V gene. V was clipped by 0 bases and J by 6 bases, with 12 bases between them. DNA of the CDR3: TGTGCCAGCAGTTACTCCCAGTATGGCGGTCAGCCCCAGCATTTT. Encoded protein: CASSYSQYGGQPQHF.

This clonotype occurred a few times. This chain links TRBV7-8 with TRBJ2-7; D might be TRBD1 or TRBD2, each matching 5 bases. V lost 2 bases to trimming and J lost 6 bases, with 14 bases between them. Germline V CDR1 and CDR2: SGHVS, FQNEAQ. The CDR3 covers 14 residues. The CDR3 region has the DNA TGTGCCAGCAGCTTAAACTCGGCTGGGGGCGAGCAGTACTTC. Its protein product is CASSLNSAGGEQYF.

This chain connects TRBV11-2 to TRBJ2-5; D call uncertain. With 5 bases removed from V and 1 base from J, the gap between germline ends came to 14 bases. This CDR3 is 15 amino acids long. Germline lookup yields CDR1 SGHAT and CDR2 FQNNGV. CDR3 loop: CASSPWGNLQETQYF. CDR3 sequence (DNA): TGTGCCAGCAGCCCCTGGGGAAACCTCCAAGAGACCCAGTACTTC. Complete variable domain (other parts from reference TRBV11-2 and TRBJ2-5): EAGVAQSPRYKIIEKRQSVAFWCNPISGHATLYWYQQILGQGPKLLIQFQNNGVVDDSQLPKDRFSAERLKGVDSTLKIQPAKLEDSAVYLCASSPWGNLQETQYFGPGTRLLVL.

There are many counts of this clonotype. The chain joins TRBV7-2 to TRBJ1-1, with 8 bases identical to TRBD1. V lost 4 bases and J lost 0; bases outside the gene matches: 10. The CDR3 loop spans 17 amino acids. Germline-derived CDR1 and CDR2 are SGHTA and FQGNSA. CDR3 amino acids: CASSSPRGPRMNTEAFF. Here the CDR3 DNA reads TGTGCCAGCAGCTCTCCCAGGGGGCCTCGAATGAACACTGAAGCTTTCTTT. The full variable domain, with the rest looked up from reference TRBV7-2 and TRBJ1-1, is GAGVSQSPSNKVTEKGKDVELRCDPISGHTALYWYRQSLGQGLEFLIYFQGNSAPDKSGLPSDRFSAERTGGSVSTLTIQRTQQEDSAVYLCASSSPRGPRMNTEAFFGQGTRLTVV.

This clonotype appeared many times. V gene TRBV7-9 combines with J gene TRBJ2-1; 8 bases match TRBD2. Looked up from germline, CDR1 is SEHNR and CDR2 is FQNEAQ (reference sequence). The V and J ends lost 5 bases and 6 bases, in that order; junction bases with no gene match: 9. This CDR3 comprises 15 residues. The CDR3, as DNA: TGTGCCAGCAGCACCCTTGCGGGAGGAACCAATGAGCAGTTCTTC. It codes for CASSTLAGGTNEQFF.

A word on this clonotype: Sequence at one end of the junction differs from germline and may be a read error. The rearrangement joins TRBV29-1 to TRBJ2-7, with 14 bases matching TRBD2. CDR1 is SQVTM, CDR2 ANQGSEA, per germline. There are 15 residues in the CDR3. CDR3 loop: CSVEGLAGGDHEQYF. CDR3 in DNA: TGCAGCGTGGAAGGACTAGCGGGAGGTGACCACGAGCAGTACTTC.